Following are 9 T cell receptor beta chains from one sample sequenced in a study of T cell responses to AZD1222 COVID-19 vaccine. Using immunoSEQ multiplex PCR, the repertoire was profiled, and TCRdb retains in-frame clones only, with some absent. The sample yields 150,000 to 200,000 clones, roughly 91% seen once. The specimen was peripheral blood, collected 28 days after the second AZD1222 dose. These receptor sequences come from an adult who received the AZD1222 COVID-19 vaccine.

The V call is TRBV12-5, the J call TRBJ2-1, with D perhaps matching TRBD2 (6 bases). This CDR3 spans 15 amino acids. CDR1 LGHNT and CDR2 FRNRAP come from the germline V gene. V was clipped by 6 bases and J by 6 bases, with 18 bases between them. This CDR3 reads CASGPTGRVVNEQFF. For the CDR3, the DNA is TGTGCTAGTGGCCCTACCGGGAGAGTCGTCAATGAGCAGTTCTTC.

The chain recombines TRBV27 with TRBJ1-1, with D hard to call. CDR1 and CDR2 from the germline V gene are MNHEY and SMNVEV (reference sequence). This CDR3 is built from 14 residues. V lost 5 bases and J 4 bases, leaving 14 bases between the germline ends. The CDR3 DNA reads TGTGCCAGCAGTCTCAAGCTACCCGCCACTGAAGCTTTCTTT. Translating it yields CASSLKLPATEAFF.

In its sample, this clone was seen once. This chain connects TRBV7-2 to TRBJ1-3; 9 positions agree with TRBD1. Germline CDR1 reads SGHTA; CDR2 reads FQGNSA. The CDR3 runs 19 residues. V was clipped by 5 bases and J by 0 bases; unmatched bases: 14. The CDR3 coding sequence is TGTGCCAGCAGCCCACCGAGGGGTTACAGGGGGCGCTCTGGAAACACCATATATTTT. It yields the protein CASSPPRGYRGRSGNTIYF.

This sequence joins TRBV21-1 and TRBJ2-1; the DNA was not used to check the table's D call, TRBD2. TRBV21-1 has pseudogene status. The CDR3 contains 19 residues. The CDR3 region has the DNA TGTGCCAGCAGCAAAGCGCTCCAGCGGGAGGGGGTTATGGACAATGAGCAGTTCTTC. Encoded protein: CASSKALQREGVMDNEQFF.

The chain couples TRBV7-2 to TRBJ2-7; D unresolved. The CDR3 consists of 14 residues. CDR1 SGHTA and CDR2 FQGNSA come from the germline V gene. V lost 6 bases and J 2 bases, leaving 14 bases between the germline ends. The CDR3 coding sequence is TGTGCCAGCAGTTCATATTATGAGGCCTACGAGCAGTACTTC. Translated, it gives CASSSYYEAYEQYF.

CDR3 residues: CASSQDPRQETQYF. The CDR3 DNA reads TGTGCCAGCAGCCAAGATCCGCGGCAAGAGACCCAGTACTTC. The chain couples TRBV4-2 to TRBJ2-5; D gene ambiguous. The length of the CDR3 is 14 residues. V gave up 0 bases and J gave up 2 bases, with 7 bases separating them. Germline V gene lookup returns CDR1 LGHNA and CDR2 YNFKEQ.

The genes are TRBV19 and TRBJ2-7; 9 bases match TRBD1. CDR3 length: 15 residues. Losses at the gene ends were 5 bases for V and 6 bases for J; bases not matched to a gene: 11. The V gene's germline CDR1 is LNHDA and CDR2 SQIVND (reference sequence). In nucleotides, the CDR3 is TGTGCCAGTAGTGTCTCGGGGACAGGGACAGGCGAGCAGTACTTC. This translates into CASSVSGTGTGEQYF.

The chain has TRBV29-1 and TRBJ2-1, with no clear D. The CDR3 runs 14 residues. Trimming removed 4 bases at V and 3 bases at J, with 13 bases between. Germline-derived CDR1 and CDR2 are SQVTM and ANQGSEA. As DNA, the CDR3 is TGCAGCGTTGGGGATCTACTGGGCTACAATGAGCAGTTCTTC. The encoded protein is CSVGDLLGYNEQFF.

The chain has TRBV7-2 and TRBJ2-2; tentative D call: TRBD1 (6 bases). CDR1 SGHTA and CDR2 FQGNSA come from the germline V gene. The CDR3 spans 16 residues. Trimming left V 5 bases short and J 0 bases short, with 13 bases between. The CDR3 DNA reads TGTGCCAGCAGCCAAGACAGGCCCGCGAACACCGGGGAGCTGTTTTTT. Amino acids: CASSQDRPANTGELFF.